Listed below are T cell receptor beta chains from one sample, sequenced in a study of blood T cells in healthy people across ages. TCRdb re-analysed the 5' RACE reads in MiXCR, keeping a single row per CDR3 protein. The sample lists 1,100,000 or so distinct CDR3 sequences; 35% to 50% were seen once. Sequences were obtained from blood. The origin of the receptors is a woman in her fifties or sixties in good health. Each CDR3 is given with its conserved first and last residue. A D gene is named only where the DNA matches it firmly. Not all rows give a size; the values are once, few, many and, for expanded clones, a class.

>TRBV13|TRBD2|NA|TRBJ2-7
TGTGCCAGCAGCGTCAGACGAGCGGGAGACGGCGAGCAGTACTTC
CASSVRRAGDGEQYF
>TRBV2|NA|NA|TRBJ2-3
TGTGCCAGCAGCCAGGGTGCAGGAGATACGCAGTATTTT
CASSQGAGDTQYF
>TRBV6-2/TRBV6-3|TRBD2|NA|TRBJ2-7
TGTGCCAACTCCGTAGCGGGAGGGCCCAACTACGAGCAGTACTTC
CANSVAGGPNYEQYF
>TRBV15|TRBD1|NA|TRBJ2-1
TGTGCCACCAGCGGACAGGGCCGTAGCTCCTACAATGAGCAGTTCTTC
CATSGQGRSSYNEQFF
>TRBV7-9|NA|NA|TRBJ1-2
TGTGCCAGCAGCAAAGCAAACCGGGACACCTTTAACTATGGCTACACCTTC
CASSKANRDTFNYGYTF
>TRBV7-2|TRBD2|NA|TRBJ2-3
TGTGCCAGCAGCTTTCTCCCTAGCGGGGGGCGCACAGATACGCAGTATTTT
CASSFLPSGGRTDTQYF
>TRBV7-9|NA|NA|TRBJ1-2
TGTGCCAGCAGCTTATCATCAGGGGCCTGTGGCTACACCTTC
CASSLSSGACGYTF
>TRBV28|TRBD2|NA|TRBJ2-7
TGTGCCAGCCGGGGGCGCGGGAGGCCTCACTACGAGCAGTACTTC
CASRGRGRPHYEQYF
>TRBV10-3|TRBD1|NA|TRBJ2-7
TGTGCCACCCAAGCCCGGGACAGGGAGGTCAATGAGCAGTACTTC
CATQARDREVNEQYF
>TRBV3-1|NA|many|TRBJ2-5
TGTGCCAGCAGCCAAGACCCGACCGGCTGGGAGACCCAGTACTTC
CASSQDPTGWETQYF
>TRBV6-5|TRBD1|NA|TRBJ2-1
TGTGCCAGCAGTTACTCGGGGACAGGGGGTTTGAATGAGCAGTTCTTC
CASSYSGTGGLNEQFF
>TRBV9|NA|few|TRBJ2-1
TGTGCCAGCAGCGTAGTAGGCGATGAGCAGTTCTTC
CASSVVGDEQFF
>TRBV9|TRBD2|NA|TRBJ2-5
TGTGCCAGCAGCGTAGAAAGCGGGAGGGCCTATGAGCAGTACTTC
CASSVESGRAYEQYF
>TRBV7-2|NA|many|TRBJ1-5
TGTGCCAGCAGCGAATACAGGGATCAGCCCCAGCATTTT
CASSEYRDQPQHF
>TRBV10-3|NA|few|TRBJ2-7
TGTGCCATCAGTGAGTCTATTTTGGGATCCTCCTACGAGCAGTACTTC
CAISESILGSSYEQYF
>TRBV20-1|TRBD1|NA|TRBJ1-2
TGCAGTGCTAGAGGCTCGGGGACAGGGGCTAGAGGCTACACCTTC
CSARGSGTGARGYTF
>TRBV10-3|TRBD1|few|TRBJ2-7
TGTGCCATCAGGGCAGGGGGATCCGTTTCCAGCTCCTACGAGCAGTACTTC
CAIRAGGSVSSSYEQYF
>TRBV20-1|TRBD2|NA|TRBJ2-7
TGCAGTGCTAGACAGCTAGCGGGAGGTGGCGAGCAGTACTTC
CSARQLAGGGEQYF
>TRBV28|TRBD2|NA|TRBJ2-5
TGTGCCAGCAGCGAGCCCATACTAGCGGGGGCATGGGAGACCCAGTACTTC
CASSEPILAGAWETQYF
>TRBV6-5|NA|NA|TRBJ2-1
TGTGCCAGCAAAGTAAGGGGATCCTACAATGAGCAGTTCTTC
CASKVRGSYNEQFF
>TRBV4-1|NA|few|TRBJ1-5
TGCGCCAGCAGCCAATGGTCTAATCAGCCCCAGCATTTT
CASSQWSNQPQHF
>TRBV18|TRBD1|NA|TRBJ2-7
TGTGCCAGCTCATTAACCGGGACAGGAAGACACCAAAACTACGAGCAGTACTTC
CASSLTGTGRHQNYEQYF
>TRBV7-2|NA|NA|TRBJ1-4
TGTGCCAGCAGCACTCAAAAACTGTTTTTT
CASSTQKLFF
>TRBV30|NA|NA|TRBJ2-7
TGTGCCTGGAAAGGCCCGGGATACGAGCAGTACTTC
CAWKGPGYEQYF
>TRBV3-1|TRBD2|few|TRBJ2-1
TGTGCCAGCAGCCAAGGAGCGGGAGGGCCGTTGAATGAGCAGTTCTTC
CASSQGAGGPLNEQFF
>TRBV5-6|NA|few|TRBJ2-7
TGTGCCAGCAGCCAAGGGATTCCCTACGAGCAGTACTTC
CASSQGIPYEQYF
>TRBV6-5|NA|NA|TRBJ2-1
TGTGCCAGCATTGATCCGGGACATCGACAGTTCTTC
CASIDPGHRQFF
>TRBV7-2|NA|NA|TRBJ2-3
TGTGCCAGCAGTTACGCCGGGACCCTCACAGATACGCAGTATTTT
CASSYAGTLTDTQYF